These 18 T cell receptor beta chains came from one sample sequenced in a study of naive and memory T cell subsets. Findings of the study overall: Especially in CD8 cells, naive repertoires contained a few larger clonotypes, possibly CD45RA-re-expressing memory cells.

Both TRBC1 and TRBC2 were covered by a beta constant-region primer of two equimolar oligonucleotides. The ligated cDNA underwent four PCR rounds using SP2 and nested alpha and beta constant-region primers. TCRdb recomputed calls from the UMI-ligation and nested PCR reads with MiXCR, one row per CDR3 protein. Among around 140,000 distinct CDR3 sequences, roughly 23% were seen once, and the ten largest hold roughly 0.1%. No cognate antigen is known for these TCRs. The sample consisted of naive CD4+ T cells from blood. The receptor set was obtained from a human donor in good health.

This clonotype was observed a few times. The chain recombines TRBV6-5 with TRBJ2-7; 8 bases line up with TRBD1. CDR1 and CDR2 from the germline V gene are MNHEY and SVGAGI. The CDR3 runs 16 residues. V lost 6 bases and J lost 3; bases outside the gene matches: 13. The CDR3 loop reads CASRRRSGTGRYEQYF. The CDR3 nucleotides read TGTGCCAGCAGAAGGCGGTCCGGGACAGGACGCTACGAGCAGTACTTC.

The chain employs TRBV3-1 and TRBJ1-3, with 7 bases matching TRBD1. The V gene end was trimmed by 3 bases and the J gene end by 9 bases; junction bases not matched to a gene: 11. The CDR3 spans 15 residues. The germline V gene encodes CDR1 LGHDT and CDR2 YNNKEL (reference sequence). The CDR3 is CASSHSGQLLVTIYF. The CDR3 bases are TGTGCCAGCAGCCACTCGGGACAGCTTCTCGTCACCATATATTTT.

J is TRBJ2-7 and V is TRBV10-2; D is possibly TRBD2 (5 bases). Germline V gene sequence: CDR1 WSHSY, CDR2 SAAADI. The CDR3 extends over 12 amino acids. V dropped 8 bases and J dropped 2 bases, with 10 bases sitting between them. The CDR3 sequence is CASGSVPYEQYF. CDR3 bases: TGCGCCAGCGGTAGCGTCCCCTACGAGCAGTACTTC.

This clonotype was recorded a few times. The chain couples TRBV9 to TRBJ2-1; 9 bases line up with TRBD2. The CDR3 totals 14 residues. Germline trimming cut 3 bases from V and 7 bases from J; bases unmatched to any gene: 5. The germline V gene has CDR1 SGDLS and CDR2 YYNGEE. CDR3 DNA: TGTGCCAGCAGCGGAGGCGGGAGGGTTAATGAGCAGTTCTTC. It specifies CASSGGGRVNEQFF. The complete variable domain, with remaining parts taken from reference TRBV9 and TRBJ2-1, reads DSGVTQTPKHLITATGQRVTLRCSPRSGDLSVYWYQQSLDQGLQFLIQYYNGEERAKGNILERFSAQQFPDLHSELNLSSLELGDSALYFCASSGGGRVNEQFFGPGTRLTVL.

The chain joins TRBV12-3 or TRBV12-4 to TRBJ1-6; D is unresolved. The CDR3 extends over 13 amino acids. Trimming removed 1 base at V and 4 bases at J, with 2 bases between. The CDR3 loop reads CASSLGYNSPLHF. The CDR3 DNA is TGTGCCAGCAGTTTAGGGTATAATTCACCCCTCCACTTT.

This clonotype turned up a few times. The V gene is TRBV5-1, the J gene TRBJ2-1, with 10 bases identical to TRBD2. CDR1 SGHRS and CDR2 YFSETQ come from the germline V gene. This CDR3 contains 17 residues. J lost 3 bases, V lost 4 bases, and 10 bases had no gene match. CDR3 sequence (DNA): TGCGCCAGCAGCCAAACCGGGGGGACTAGCGTCTACAATGAGCAGTTCTTC. It is translated as CASSQTGGTSVYNEQFF.

The V gene is TRBV20-1, the J gene TRBJ2-5; 11 bases are shared with TRBD2. After removal of 6 bases from V and 3 bases from J, the junction contained 12 bases not matched to a gene. Germline CDR1 DFQATT, CDR2 SNEGSKA (reference sequence). The CDR3 sequence is 16 residues long. CDR3 in DNA: TGCAGTGCCCACCCCCGCCAACTAGCGGGAGAAGAGACCCAGTACTTC. It codes for CSAHPRQLAGEETQYF.

The chain has TRBV19 and TRBJ2-5; 10 bases line up with TRBD2. V trimming: 5 bases; J trimming: 0 bases; junction bases outside the gene matches: 12. Germline V gives CDR1 LNHDA, CDR2 SQIVND (reference sequence). CDR3 length: 18 residues. The CDR3 protein is CASSPLLAGPVYQETQYF. CDR3 bases: TGTGCCAGTAGTCCTTTACTAGCGGGGCCGGTGTACCAAGAGACCCAGTACTTC.

This clonotype occurred many times. V usage is TRBV11-2 and J usage is TRBJ1-1; no reliable D call. The V gene's germline CDR1 is SGHAT and CDR2 FQNNGV. The germline V and J ends were trimmed by 5 bases and 0 bases, with 13 bases remaining between them. This CDR3 contains 15 residues. DNA of the CDR3: TGTGCCAGCAGCCTACCGCGGACTATGAACACTGAAGCTTTCTTT. Translating it yields CASSLPRTMNTEAFF.

This clonotype was recorded at least ten times. V gene TRBV18 combines with J gene TRBJ2-1; D is ambiguous. V was shortened by 2 bases and J by 6 bases, with 5 bases between the two germline ends. The CDR3 extends over 12 amino acids. CDR1 and CDR2 (germline): KGHSH, LQKENI. The CDR3 loop is CASSPGSNEQFF. The CDR3 nucleotides are TGTGCCAGCTCACCAGGATCCAATGAGCAGTTCTTC.

The chain is built from TRBV11-2 and TRBJ2-1; D is undetermined. Trimming left V 3 bases short and J 0 bases short, with 15 bases between. CDR1 SGHAT and CDR2 FQNNGV come from the germline V gene. The CDR3 loop spans 17 amino acids. CDR3 coding DNA: TGTGCCAGCAGCTTCTTCCATACCACTGGCTCCTACAATGAGCAGTTCTTC. As protein: CASSFFHTTGSYNEQFF. Looking up the rest from reference TRBV11-2 and TRBJ2-1 gives the full variable domain: EAGVAQSPRYKIIEKRQSVAFWCNPISGHATLYWYQQILGQGPKLLIQFQNNGVVDDSQLPKDRFSAERLKGVDSTLKIQPAKLEDSAVYLCASSFFHTTGSYNEQFFGPGTRLTVL.

The chain is built from TRBV6-5 and TRBJ2-5; D remains unclear. The CDR3 totals 15 residues. CDR1 is MNHEY and CDR2 is SVGAGI in the germline V gene. Trimming took off 0 bases at V and 4 bases at J, with 12 bases between the two ends. CDR3 protein: CASSYSLASSETQYF. The CDR3 DNA sequence: TGTGCCAGCAGTTACTCGCTTGCTAGTTCAGAGACCCAGTACTTC.

The chain has TRBV28 and TRBJ1-3, with no clear D. CDR3 size: 14 residues. Trimming left V 7 bases short and J 3 bases short, with 13 bases between. CDR1 and CDR2 from the germline V gene are MDHEN and SYDVKM. CDR3 DNA: TGTGCCAGCAATGCCGCGTTATATGGAAACACCATATATTTT. Its translation is CASNAALYGNTIYF.

Only a few counts were recorded for this clonotype. The chain combines TRBV27 with TRBJ2-6; D might be TRBD2 (6 bases). Between the trimmed V and J ends, which lost 5 bases and 0 bases, there was a span of 14 bases. The CDR3 consists of 17 residues. CDR1 and CDR2 (germline): MNHEY, SMNVEV (reference sequence). The DNA of the CDR3 is TGTGCCAGCAGTCCGGGACTGTCTAACTCTGGGGCCAACGTCCTGACTTTC. Translated: CASSPGLSNSGANVLTF.

The chain recombines TRBV20-1 with TRBJ2-1; D uncertain. V lost 0 bases to trimming and J lost 6 bases, with 3 bases between them. Germline CDR1 reads DFQATT; CDR2 reads SNEGSKA (reference sequence). The CDR3 consists of 11 residues. In DNA, the CDR3 is TGCAGTGCTAGAGAATCCAATGAGCAGTTCTTC. Translating it yields CSARESNEQFF.

The rearrangement uses TRBV27 and TRBJ2-3; 15 bases fit TRBD2. V was pared by 4 bases and J by 2 bases, with 10 bases of the junction left unmatched. This CDR3 spans 19 amino acids. CDR1 and CDR2 (germline): MNHEY, SMNVEV (reference sequence). As DNA, the CDR3 is TGTGCCAGCAGTTCTCCCGGACTAGCGGGGGGGACCTTCACAGATACGCAGTATTTT. Encoded protein: CASSSPGLAGGTFTDTQYF.

The chain couples TRBV5-1 to TRBJ2-7; 9 positions agree with TRBD2. From germline, CDR1 is SGHRS and CDR2 YFSETQ. This CDR3 has 14 residues. The V segment lost 3 bases and the J segment 2 bases; nucleotides outside the gene matches: 3. This chain's CDR3 is CASSSTSGPYEQYF. The CDR3 DNA follows: TGCGCCAGCAGCTCGACTAGCGGTCCCTACGAGCAGTACTTC.

The chain links TRBV6-1 to TRBJ1-1, with D possibly matching TRBD1 (6 bases). CDR3 length: 13 residues. Trimming took 10 bases from V and 6 from J, leaving 18 bases between them. CDR1 and CDR2 from the germline V gene are MNHNS and SASEGT. CDR3 in DNA: TGTGCCACCACCGTGGGGGCAGGGTCTGAAGCTTTCTTT. Its translation is CATTVGAGSEAFF.